A selection of T cell receptor beta chains follows, all from one sample in a study of blood T cells in healthy people across ages. TCRdb re-derived calls from the 5' RACE reads in MiXCR, one entry per CDR3 protein. The data show roughly 900,000 distinct CDR3 sequences, around 48% seen once. The sample was blood. The receptors stem from a man aged 25-45 years in good health. The CDR3 runs from the conserved cysteine through the conserved F or W. A D gene is named only where the DNA matches it firmly. Size is stated for part of the rows, as once, few or many counts, or as a class when the clone is expanded.

size: -
J: TRBJ1-4
D: -
V: TRBV25-1
CDR3: CASSEFRRENEKLFF
DNA: TGTGCCAGCAGTGAATTTCGACGGGAAAATGAAAAACTGTTTTTT

size: few
J: TRBJ2-3
D: -
V: TRBV29-1
CDR3: CSVEFIPDTQYF
DNA: TGCAGCGTTGAGTTTATTCCAGATACGCAGTATTTT

size: many
J: TRBJ1-1
D: -
V: TRBV5-6
CDR3: CASSLGRGTEAFF
DNA: TGCGCCAGCAGCCTCGGCCGAGGAACTGAAGCTTTCTTT

size: -
J: TRBJ2-1
D: TRBD2
V: TRBV4-3
CDR3: CASSQDFLAGPYNEQFF
DNA: TGCGCCAGCAGCCAAGATTTTCTAGCGGGGCCTTACAATGAGCAGTTCTTC

size: -
J: TRBJ2-3
D: -
V: TRBV5-1
CDR3: CASSWGSAASTDTQYF
DNA: TGCGCCAGCAGCTGGGGCTCAGCGGCAAGCACAGATACGCAGTATTTT

size: -
J: TRBJ2-1
D: -
V: TRBV29-1
CDR3: CSTTDGRDEQFF
DNA: TGCAGCACCACTGACGGGCGCGATGAGCAGTTCTTC

size: few
J: TRBJ2-7
D: TRBD1
V: TRBV20-1
CDR3: CSAHRGTGPYEQYF
DNA: TGCAGTGCTCATAGAGGGACAGGCCCCTACGAGCAGTACTTC

size: -
J: TRBJ1-2
D: -
V: TRBV7-2
CDR3: CASSLGPASYGYTF
DNA: TGTGCCAGCAGCTTGGGCCCAGCGTCCTATGGCTACACCTTC

size: -
J: TRBJ2-7
D: -
V: TRBV7-2
CDR3: CASSLQGGGHREQYF
DNA: TGTGCCAGCAGCTTACAGGGTGGGGGACACCGCGAGCAGTACTTC

size: once
J: TRBJ2-7
D: TRBD1
V: TRBV6-5
CDR3: CASSRPRDRGSNEQYF
DNA: TGTGCCAGCAGCCGACCACGGGACAGGGGGTCGAATGAGCAGTACTTC

size: -
J: TRBJ1-5
D: -
V: TRBV4-1
CDR3: CASSQDRGPGDQPQHF
DNA: TGCGCCAGCAGCCAAGATCGGGGGCCTGGCGATCAGCCCCAGCATTTT

size: once
J: TRBJ2-7
D: TRBD1
V: TRBV20-1
CDR3: CSARQGASYGQYF
DNA: TGCAGTGCTAGGCAGGGGGCCTCCTACGGGCAGTACTTC

size: many
J: TRBJ1-2
D: -
V: TRBV27
CDR3: CASSFDRGVLYGYTF
DNA: TGTGCCAGCAGTTTTGATCGCGGGGTTCTCTATGGCTACACCTTC

size: many
J: TRBJ2-7
D: -
V: TRBV10-3
CDR3: CAISDMSWEQYF
DNA: TGTGCCATCAGTGATATGTCTTGGGAGCAGTACTTC

size: -
J: TRBJ1-2
D: TRBD1
V: TRBV5-1
CDR3: CASSHDWGQGSYGYTF
DNA: TGCGCCAGCAGCCACGATTGGGGACAGGGATCCTATGGCTACACCTTC

size: -
J: TRBJ2-3
D: TRBD2
V: TRBV28
CDR3: CASIYTGTSGKDTQYF
DNA: TGTGCCAGCATATACACAGGGACTAGCGGGAAAGATACGCAGTATTTT

size: few
J: TRBJ2-7
D: -
V: TRBV5-1
CDR3: CASSLVVMDEQYF
DNA: TGCGCCAGCAGCTTGGTTGTTATGGATGAGCAGTACTTC

size: -
J: TRBJ2-4
D: -
V: TRBV11-2
CDR3: CASRAQEGKNIQYF
DNA: TGTGCCAGCAGGGCGCAGGAGGGCAAAAACATTCAGTACTTC

size: few
J: TRBJ2-7
D: -
V: TRBV3-1
CDR3: CASSQVKAEQYF
DNA: TGTGCCAGCAGCCAAGTTAAAGCCGAGCAGTACTTC

size: many
J: TRBJ2-3
D: -
V: TRBV5-1
CDR3: CASSQATDTQYF
DNA: TGCGCCAGCAGCCAGGCCACAGATACGCAGTATTTT

size: -
J: TRBJ2-6
D: -
V: TRBV7-9
CDR3: CASSLFSGTGANVLTF
DNA: TGTGCCAGCAGCTTATTTTCAGGGACTGGGGCCAACGTCCTGACTTTC

size: few
J: TRBJ2-7
D: -
V: TRBV9
CDR3: CASNPGGTSHEQYF
DNA: TGTGCCAGCAACCCCGGGGGTACCAGCCACGAGCAGTACTTC

size: -
J: TRBJ2-3
D: -
V: TRBV2
CDR3: CASILLTTLTSTDTQYF
DNA: TGTGCCAGCATCCTCCTAACCACTCTCACTAGCACAGATACGCAGTATTTT

size: -
J: TRBJ2-1
D: TRBD2
V: TRBV6-4
CDR3: CASSISGAQSEQFF
DNA: TGTGCCAGCAGTATTAGCGGGGCACAGAGTGAGCAGTTCTTC

size: -
J: TRBJ2-1
D: -
V: TRBV6-2/TRBV6-3
CDR3: CASSYPATNEQFF
DNA: TGTGCCAGCAGTTACCCCGCGACCAATGAGCAGTTCTTC